The 15 T cell receptor beta chains below come from one sample, sequenced in a study of cytomegalovirus exposure and HLA in healthy donors. Both 60 Vbeta primers and 13 Jbeta primers went into the PCR. Sequencing used immunoSEQ multiplex PCR; TCRdb keeps in-frame clones, though not all of them. The repertoire holds some 130,000 clones, with approximately 82% as singletons. The material sequenced was PBMCs. The receptor set was obtained from a female donor in good health and CMV-seronegative.

The CDR3 nucleotides read TGTGCCAGCGGTACCCTGGTGGGCCTCACAGATACGCAGTATTTT. It yields the protein CASGTLVGLTDTQYF. The rearrangement joins TRBV27 to TRBJ2-3, with D hard to call. The ends were cut back, 8 bases at V and 2 bases at J, with 17 bases in the middle. CDR1 and CDR2 (germline): MNHEY, SMNVEV (reference sequence). The CDR3 totals 15 residues.

This sequence joins TRBV13 and TRBJ1-1; 8 bases are shared with TRBD1. Looked up from germline, CDR1 is PRHDT and CDR2 is FYEKMQ (reference sequence). This CDR3 has 15 amino acids. The junction had 4 bases not matched to a gene; V was cut back by 4 bases and J by 0 bases. CDR3 DNA sequence: TGTGCCAGCAGCTCCGACAGGGGATTGAACACTGAAGCTTTCTTT. This gives the protein CASSSDRGLNTEAFF. The whole variable domain, filled in from reference TRBV13 and TRBJ1-1, reads AAGVIQSPRHLIKEKRETATLKCYPIPRHDTVYWYQQGPGQDPQFLISFYEKMQSDKGSIPDRFSAQQFSDYHSELNMSSLELGDSALYFCASSSDRGLNTEAFFGQGTRLTVV.

The rearrangement links TRBV27 to TRBJ1-5, with 9 bases fitting TRBD1. Germline V gene lookup returns CDR1 MNHEY and CDR2 SMNVEV (reference sequence). The V gene end was trimmed by 5 bases and the J gene end by 6 bases; junction bases not matched to a gene: 5. The CDR3 covers 14 residues. This chain's CDR3 is CASSPGQGTQPQHF. CDR3 coding DNA: TGTGCCAGCAGTCCAGGACAGGGGACTCAGCCCCAGCATTTT.

This chain uses TRBV7-8 with TRBJ2-5; 8 bases line up with TRBD2. This CDR3 contains 14 residues. Trimming removed 6 bases from V and 5 bases from J; junction bases left unmatched: 8. Germline V gene sequence: CDR1 SGHVS, CDR2 FQNEAQ. CDR3 nucleotide sequence: TGTGCCAGCAGTTTTGGACTAGCTCTCGAGACCCAGTACTTC. Translation: CASSFGLALETQYF.

This clone came up a few times. This chain uses TRBV14 with TRBJ1-1; TRBD1 is a possible D gene (5 bases). In germline, CDR1 is SGHDN, CDR2 FVKESK. The CDR3 runs to 17 residues. The germline V and J ends were trimmed by 0 bases and 5 bases, with 19 bases remaining between them. The CDR3 is CASSQDIWGARRTEAFF. CDR3 DNA: TGTGCCAGCAGCCAAGATATTTGGGGCGCGCGGAGAACTGAAGCTTTCTTT. Drawing the rest from reference TRBV14 and TRBJ1-1, the complete variable domain is EAGVTQFPSHSVIEKGQTVTLRCDPISGHDNLYWYRRVMGKEIKFLLHFVKESKQDESGMPNNRFLAERTGGTYSTLKVQPAELEDSGVYFCASSQDIWGARRTEAFFGQGTRLTVV.

This chain connects TRBV7-3 to TRBJ1-1, with TRBD1 as a possible D gene (5 bases). CDR1 and CDR2 from the germline V gene are SGHTA and FQGTGA. V lost 3 bases to trimming and J lost 1 base, with 12 bases between them. This CDR3 is 15 amino acids long. DNA of the CDR3: TGTGCCAGCAGCTTCGGGGGATCGCGGAACACTGAAGCTTTCTTT. Its translation is CASSFGGSRNTEAFF.

This chain links TRBV18 with TRBJ1-2; 12 positions agree with TRBD1. Trimming at V came to 5 bases and at J to 1 base, leaving 5 bases not matched to a gene. The CDR3 runs 16 residues. From germline, CDR1 is KGHSH and CDR2 LQKENI. The CDR3 DNA sequence: TGTGCCAGCTCAGCCGGGACAGGGGGCTATAACTATGGCTACACCTTC. This encodes CASSAGTGGYNYGYTF.

Regarding this clone: Other DNA sequences in the same sample also yield this CDR3. The V gene is TRBV27, the J gene TRBJ2-1; D remains unclear. The V gene lost 6 bases and the J gene lost 4 bases, with 16 bases spanning the gap. Germline V gene sequence: CDR1 MNHEY, CDR2 SMNVEV (reference sequence). This CDR3 is 15 amino acids long. The CDR3 spells CASSLPPAPYNEQFF. The CDR3 coding sequence is TGTGCCAGCAGCTTACCCCCCGCGCCTTACAATGAGCAGTTCTTC.

This clone was observed a handful of times. The chain joins TRBV7-3 to TRBJ2-2, with 7 nucleotides matching TRBD2. J gave up 4 bases and V 4 bases, and 3 bases lay outside the gene matches. The CDR3 consists of 14 residues. Germline lookup yields CDR1 SGHTA and CDR2 FQGTGA. In DNA, the CDR3 is TGTGCCAGCAGCTCCGGGACTACCACCGGGGAGCTGTTTTTT. This codes for CASSSGTTTGELFF.

This chain links TRBV9 with TRBJ2-3, with TRBD2 matching over 9 bases. The CDR3 contains 17 residues. The germline V gene encodes CDR1 SGDLS and CDR2 YYNGEE. V trimming: 3 bases; J trimming: 1 base; junction bases outside the gene matches: 9. The CDR3 loop is CASSDKLAGSGTDTQYF. The CDR3 DNA reads TGTGCCAGCAGCGACAAGCTAGCGGGGTCGGGCACAGATACGCAGTATTTT.

This clone appeared a few times. The genes are TRBV4-1 and TRBJ1-2; tentatively, D is TRBD1 (6 bases). Trimming cost V 0 bases and J 4 bases, with 12 bases left between them. Germline CDR1 reads MGHRA; CDR2 reads YSYEKL. The CDR3 consists of 15 residues. The CDR3 sequence is CASSQDSGGGYGYTF. The CDR3, as DNA: TGCGCCAGCAGCCAAGATAGCGGGGGCGGCTATGGCTACACCTTC.

This clone has a handful of counts. The chain links TRBV7-9 to TRBJ1-1, with D unclear. The germline V gene encodes CDR1 SEHNR and CDR2 FQNEAQ (reference sequence). This CDR3 is 16 amino acids long. Trimming left V 1 base short and J 3 bases short, with 15 bases between. The CDR3 DNA sequence: TGTGCCAGCAGCTTAGTATTAGAGGGCGCGGACACTGAAGCTTTCTTT. Translated: CASSLVLEGADTEAFF. The whole variable domain, filled in from reference TRBV7-9 and TRBJ1-1, reads DTGVSQNPRHKITKRGQNVTFRCDPISEHNRLYWYRQTLGQGPEFLTYFQNEAQLEKSRLLSDRFSAERPKGSFSTLEIQRTEQGDSAMYLCASSLVLEGADTEAFFGQGTRLTVV.

The CDR3 DNA reads TGTGCCAGCAGCTTAAGACAGGGGTTAGGGCAGCCCCAGCATTTT. It encodes CASSLRQGLGQPQHF. The V and J genes are TRBV7-8 and TRBJ1-5; 8 nucleotides line up with TRBD1. Germline V gene data show CDR1 as SGHVS and CDR2 as FQNEAQ. The CDR3 spans 15 residues. V was clipped by 2 bases and J by 7 bases; unmatched bases: 7.

There are a few counts of this clone. V gene TRBV7-2 combines with J gene TRBJ2-7, with D tentatively TRBD2 (6 bases). Germline V CDR1 and CDR2: SGHTA, FQGNSA. CDR3 length: 15 amino acids. With 8 bases removed from V and 2 bases from J, the gap between germline ends came to 19 bases. CDR3 sequence: CASSKGGSWTYEQYF. CDR3 DNA: TGTGCCAGCTCCAAGGGAGGCAGTTGGACCTACGAGCAGTACTTC.

This clone appeared once. This CDR3 fails to terminate in the conserved phenylalanine or tryptophan, so it likely reflects a read error. V is TRBV27 and J is TRBJ2-7, with D uncertain. The V gene lost 6 bases and the J gene lost 0 bases, with 6 bases spanning the gap. Germline V gene sequence: CDR1 MNHEY, CDR2 SMNVEV (reference sequence). CDR3 length equals 12 residues. In nucleotides, the CDR3 is TGTGCCAGCAGGGCCGACTCCTACGAGCAGTACCTC. Its protein is CASRADSYEQYL.